Listed below are T cell receptor beta chains from one sample, sequenced in a study of cytomegalovirus exposure and HLA in healthy donors. The method was immunoSEQ multiplex PCR; TCRdb's version includes in-frame clones alone and lacks a portion of them. The profile shows 65,000 to 90,000 clones, 60% to 75% of them singletons. Sequenced input: PBMCs. The receptors here all came from a woman between 40 and 50 years old in good health and CMV-seropositive. Each CDR3 is given with its conserved first and last residue. D genes are given only for firm matches.

j_call,d_call,v_call,cdr3_aa,cdr3_nt
TRBJ2-1,NA,TRBV11-2,CASSHSGVKRVEQFF,TGTGCCAGCAGCCACTCGGGAGTCAAGAGGGTTGAGCAGTTCTTC
TRBJ2-3,NA,TRBV4-3,CASSQDTVADTQYF,TGCGCCAGCAGCCAAGACACTGTCGCGGATACGCAGTATTTT
TRBJ2-3,TRBD2,TRBV27,CASSLKLAGATSTDTQYF,TGTGCCAGCAGTTTAAAACTAGCGGGGGCAACTAGCACAGATACGCAGTATTTT
TRBJ1-1,TRBD1,TRBV5-1,CASSSGGGTWNTEAFF,TGCGCCAGCAGCTCGGGAGGGGGCACTTGGAACACTGAAGCTTTCTTT
TRBJ1-2,TRBD1,TRBV5-4,CASSFRTGTYGYTF,TGTGCCAGCAGCTTCCGGACAGGGACCTATGGCTACACCTTC
TRBJ1-4,NA,TRBV7-9,CASSLTGGRGEKLFF,TGTGCCAGCAGCTTAACCGGGGGGAGAGGTGAAAAACTGTTTTTT
TRBJ1-1,NA,TRBV4-2,CASSQQYREPVAFF,TGTGCCAGCAGCCAACAATACCGGGAGCCCGTGGCTTTCTTT
TRBJ2-3,NA,TRBV18,CASSPIRQGHTDTQYF,TGTGCCAGCTCACCAATTCGGCAGGGACACACAGATACGCAGTATTTT
TRBJ1-2,TRBD1,TRBV5-1,CASSRAKETGTLYGYTF,TGCGCCAGCAGCCGTGCAAAGGAGACAGGGACACTCTATGGCTACACCTTC
TRBJ2-7,TRBD1,TRBV10-3,CAAAQGAGEQYF,TGTGCCGCTGCACAGGGGGCTGGCGAGCAGTACTTC
TRBJ2-7,TRBD2,TRBV9,CASSVEGGRAYEQYF,TGTGCCAGCAGCGTAGAAGGCGGGAGGGCCTACGAGCAGTACTTC
TRBJ1-1,NA,TRBV7-2,CASGLWASTEAFF,TGTGCCAGCGGGTTGTGGGCGAGCACTGAAGCTTTCTTT